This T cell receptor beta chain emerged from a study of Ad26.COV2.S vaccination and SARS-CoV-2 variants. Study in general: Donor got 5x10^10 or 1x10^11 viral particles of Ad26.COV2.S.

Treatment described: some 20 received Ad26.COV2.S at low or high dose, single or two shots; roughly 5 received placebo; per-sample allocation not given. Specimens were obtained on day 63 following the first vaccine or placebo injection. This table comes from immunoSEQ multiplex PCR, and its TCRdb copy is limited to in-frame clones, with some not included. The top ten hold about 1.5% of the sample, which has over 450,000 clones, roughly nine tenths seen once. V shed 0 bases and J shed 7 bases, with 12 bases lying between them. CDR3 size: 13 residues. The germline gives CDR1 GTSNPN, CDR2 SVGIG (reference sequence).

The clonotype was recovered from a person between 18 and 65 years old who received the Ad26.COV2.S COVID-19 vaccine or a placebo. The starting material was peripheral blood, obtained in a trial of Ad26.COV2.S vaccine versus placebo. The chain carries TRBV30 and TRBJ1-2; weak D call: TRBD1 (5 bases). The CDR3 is CAWSVGTTSGYTF. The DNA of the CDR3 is TGTGCCTGGAGTGTCGGGACCACGAGTGGCTACACCTTC.